This T cell receptor beta chain appears in the sequencing data of a study of shared clonotypes between healthy human individuals. Regarding the study as a whole: Depth of sequencing was expected to influence donor clonotype sharing. Against clonotypes common to all four donors, non-shared ones had lower generation probabilities.

As for this clone: The target antigen is unknown. Different DNA sequences within this sample yield the same CDR3.

The germline V gene encodes CDR1 SGHAT and CDR2 FQNNGV. CDR3 size: 14 residues. V shed 8 bases, J shed 3 bases, and the junction held 6 bases outside the gene matches. Recent acute infections and vaccinations were absent in the healthy HIV-negative adult donors. Profiled with immunoSEQ multiplex PCR; TCRdb holds only in-frame clones, not every one. Of about 2.3 million clones in the sample, less than 95% were seen once. The receptor was isolated from a man aged 18 to 30 in good health. Some clones in this sample may be carry-over from other donors' samples. The sequenced sample was naive CD4+ T cells from PBMCs. The subset here: CD45RA+ positively selected. The rearrangement joins TRBV11-2 to TRBJ2-1; TRBD2 agrees at 8 bases. CDR3 region: CASRGLAVYNEQFF. CDR3 in DNA: TGTGCCAGCCGAGGACTAGCTGTCTACAATGAGCAGTTCTTC.